Below, 25 T cell receptor beta chains from the same sample are listed, as sequenced in a study of CD8 T cells in Susac syndrome. Random hexamers were used to reverse transcribe an amount of about 0.45 to 1 ug RNA. TCRdb called the immunoSEQ multiplex PCR reads again in MiXCR, with one record for every CDR3 protein. Among approximately 170,000 distinct CDR3 sequences listed, approximately 92% were seen once. The sample taken for sequencing was CD4+ T cells from PBMCs. Source of these receptors: a human donor in good health.

V and J are TRBV29-1 and TRBJ1-1; D remains ambiguous. This CDR3 has 14 amino acids. Germline CDR1 and CDR2: SQVTM and ANQGSEA. V was shortened by 0 bases and J by 7 bases, with 15 bases between the two germline ends. The CDR3 region has the DNA TGCAGCGTTGAAGATCGACTCCCCGGAGGTGAAGCTTTCTTT. Protein: CSVEDRLPGGEAFF.

The chain joins TRBV27 to TRBJ1-6; no definite D call. The germline gives CDR1 MNHEY, CDR2 SMNVEV (reference sequence). V lost 4 bases and J 10 bases, leaving 11 bases between the germline ends. CDR3 size: 13 residues. As DNA, the CDR3 is TGTGCCAGCAGTTCTCCTCCGAGATCACCCCTCCACTTT. Protein: CASSSPPRSPLHF.

The V call is TRBV6-1, the J call TRBJ1-6; 8 bases agree with TRBD1. Per germline, CDR1 MNHNS and CDR2 SASEGT. V lost 5 bases, J lost 0 bases, and 12 bases stayed unmatched. The CDR3 extends over 19 amino acids. The CDR3 loop reads CASSPRRTGQSSYNSPLHF. DNA of the CDR3: TGTGCCAGCAGTCCTCGCCGGACAGGGCAAAGCTCCTATAATTCACCCCTCCACTTT.

The J gene is TRBJ2-7, the V gene TRBV7-8; D gene unclear. The V gene's germline CDR1 is SGHVS and CDR2 FQNEAQ. CDR3 length equals 16 residues. Trimming pared 5 bases from V and 0 bases from J, leaving 17 bases between. In DNA form, the CDR3 reads TGTGCCAGCAGCCCAATCCCTCAGCCGAACTCCTACGAGCAGTACTTC. Its protein is CASSPIPQPNSYEQYF.

This chain uses TRBV2 with TRBJ2-1; D not resolved. Per the germline V gene, CDR1 is SNHLY and CDR2 is FYNNEI. Deletions cut 6 bases from V and 4 bases from J, with 4 bases between. The CDR3 is 11 amino acids. The CDR3, as DNA: TGTGCCAGCAGGCTATACAATGAGCAGTTCTTC. Its translation is CASRLYNEQFF.

This clonotype was recorded a few times. The rearrangement joins TRBV2 to TRBJ2-2; D not resolved. CDR1 is SNHLY, CDR2 FYNNEI, per germline. The CDR3 runs 14 residues. With 4 bases removed from V and 3 bases from J, the gap between germline ends came to 9 bases. The CDR3 nucleotides are TGTGCCAGCAGTGTCTCGGGCTACACCGGGGAGCTGTTTTTT. It encodes CASSVSGYTGELFF.

The chain uses TRBV6-1 and TRBJ2-5; D tentatively reads TRBD1 or TRBD2 (6 bases each). V was clipped by 11 bases and J by 5 bases, with 18 bases between them. The V gene's germline CDR1 is MNHNS and CDR2 SASEGT. CDR3 length: 13 amino acids. DNA for the CDR3: TGTGCCGGAAAACAGGGACTTCTGGAGACCCAGTACTTC. It yields the protein CAGKQGLLETQYF.

The chain combines TRBV6-1 with TRBJ2-3, with 7 bases lining up with TRBD2. Trimming at V came to 6 bases and at J to 5 bases, leaving 14 bases not matched to a gene. The CDR3 consists of 16 residues. The germline V gene has CDR1 MNHNS and CDR2 SASEGT. This CDR3 reads CASSLLNQRGLDTQYF. The CDR3 bases are TGTGCCAGCAGCCTACTTAACCAGCGGGGCCTAGATACGCAGTATTTT.

The rearrangement uses TRBV20-1 and TRBJ2-7; D gene uncertain. This CDR3 is 11 amino acids long. CDR1 is DFQATT and CDR2 is SNEGSKA in the germline V gene (reference sequence). Trimming took 2 bases from V and 4 from J, leaving 6 bases between them. CDR3 amino acids: CSARREYEQYF. The CDR3 nucleotides read TGCAGTGCTAGACGTGAATACGAGCAGTACTTC.

This chain uses TRBV7-3 with TRBJ1-1, with a possible D match to TRBD1 (5 bases). V lost 5 bases and J lost 6, with 13 bases in between. The germline CDR1 and CDR2 sequences are SGHTA and FQGTGA. The length of the CDR3 is 13 residues. CDR3 bases: TGTGCCAGCAGCCCTTATCAGGGAGCTGAAGCTTTCTTT. Amino acid sequence: CASSPYQGAEAFF.

The table lists this clonotype with a count of one. V gene TRBV3-1 combines with J gene TRBJ2-5; 10 bases align to TRBD1. The CDR3 is made up of 13 amino acids. Germline CDR1 LGHDT, CDR2 YNNKEL (reference sequence). V dropped 6 bases and J dropped 4; count of bases not matched to a gene: 2. In nucleotides, the CDR3 is TGTGCCAGCAGGGGGACAGGGGTAGAGACCCAGTACTTC. The encoded protein is CASRGTGVETQYF.

The chain carries TRBV5-1 and TRBJ2-5; 7 nucleotides align to TRBD2. Germline CDR1 is SGHRS and CDR2 is YFSETQ. The J segment lost 1 base and the V segment lost 2 bases, leaving 5 bases of the junction unmatched. The CDR3 runs to 15 residues. DNA of the CDR3: TGCGCCAGCAGCTTTCTAGCGGTGGGCCAAGAGACCCAGTACTTC. It yields the protein CASSFLAVGQETQYF.

The chain recombines TRBV7-2 with TRBJ2-6; D not certain. Germline lookup yields CDR1 SGHTA and CDR2 FQGNSA. V was clipped by 5 bases and J by 3 bases, with 5 bases between them. This CDR3 has 13 residues. For the CDR3, the DNA is TGTGCCAGCAGCACCAGTGGGGCCAACGTCCTGACTTTC. This sequence encodes CASSTSGANVLTF.

V and J are TRBV7-8 and TRBJ1-4; D gene unclear. The CDR3 totals 19 residues. Deletions cut 2 bases from V and 8 bases from J, with 27 bases between. Germline-derived CDR1 and CDR2 are SGHVS and FQNEAQ. CDR3 sequence reads: CASSLFAPLLRKEDEKLFF. The CDR3 DNA follows: TGTGCCAGCAGCTTATTCGCCCCCTTGCTTCGGAAGGAAGACGAAAAACTGTTTTTT.

J is TRBJ2-6 and V is TRBV6-5; maybe TRBD2 (5 bases). V shed 7 bases and J shed 0 bases, with 13 bases lying between them. The CDR3 sequence is 16 residues long. Germline CDR1 reads MNHEY; CDR2 reads SVGAGI. DNA for the CDR3: TGTGCCAGCATTTCCGGACTCTTCTCTGGGGCCAACGTCCTGACTTTC. This sequence encodes CASISGLFSGANVLTF.

This chain joins TRBV29-1 and TRBJ2-1; the D gene is possibly TRBD1 (5 bases). The CDR3 is made up of 14 amino acids. V gave up 4 bases and J gave up 2 bases, with 12 bases separating them. Germline CDR1 SQVTM, CDR2 ANQGSEA. The CDR3 DNA reads TGCAGCGTTGGGACACGTCGACCCTACAATGAGCAGTTCTTC. It specifies CSVGTRRPYNEQFF.

The chain has TRBV20-1 and TRBJ1-6; the match to TRBD1 covers 7 bases. Germline V gene sequence: CDR1 DFQATT, CDR2 SNEGSKA (reference sequence). V lost 5 bases and J lost 8; bases outside the gene matches: 9. This CDR3 has 14 residues. The CDR3 loop is CSAGRGLGDSPLHF. The CDR3 DNA sequence: TGCAGTGCTGGGAGGGGGCTAGGTGATTCACCCCTCCACTTT.

The J gene is TRBJ1-5, the V gene TRBV6-6, with D possibly being TRBD1 (5 bases). Germline V gives CDR1 MNHNY, CDR2 SVGAGI (reference sequence). CDR3 length: 14 residues. Trimming pared 5 bases from V and 7 bases from J, leaving 15 bases between. The DNA for the CDR3 is TGTGCCAGCAGTAGGGGAGGGGAGGGGCAGCCCCAGCATTTT. Its translation is CASSRGGEGQPQHF.

The genes are TRBV6-6 and TRBJ2-7; 7 bases fit TRBD1. Trimming at V came to 0 bases and at J to 6 bases, leaving 2 bases not matched to a gene. The CDR3 has 13 residues. Germline loops: CDR1 MNHNY, CDR2 SVGAGI (reference sequence). The CDR3 DNA reads as TGTGCCAGCAGTTACTCACAGGGGAGCGAGCAGTACTTC. It specifies CASSYSQGSEQYF.

This clonotype was seen a single time. The J gene is TRBJ2-1, the V gene TRBV20-1, with 12 bases identical to TRBD2. Germline-derived CDR1 and CDR2 are DFQATT and SNEGSKA (reference sequence). CDR3 size: 15 residues. J gave up 7 bases and V 4 bases, and 8 bases lay outside the gene matches. In nucleotides, the CDR3 is TGCAGTGCTACTCGACGACTAGCGGGGGTAAATGAGCAGTTCTTC. Amino acids: CSATRRLAGVNEQFF.

The genes are TRBV5-4 and TRBJ1-2; D remains unclear. V shed 2 bases and J shed 4 bases, with 15 bases lying between them. Germline-derived CDR1 and CDR2 are SGHNT and YYREEE (reference sequence). This CDR3 has 15 residues. Here the CDR3 reads CASSFPDPSGYGYTF. As DNA, the CDR3 is TGTGCCAGCAGCTTTCCGGACCCCTCGGGCTATGGCTACACCTTC.

The rearrangement uses TRBV7-2 and TRBJ1-2, with TRBD1 as a possible D gene (6 bases). The CDR3 is made up of 15 amino acids. Per germline, CDR1 SGHTA and CDR2 FQGNSA. The V and J ends lost 0 bases and 4 bases respectively, with 12 bases between them. The CDR3 protein is CASSLATGRAYGYTF. The CDR3 DNA sequence: TGTGCCAGCAGCTTAGCGACAGGACGGGCCTATGGCTACACCTTC.

The chain has TRBV3-1 and TRBJ2-5, with 13 positions matching TRBD2. The germline V gene has CDR1 LGHDT and CDR2 YNNKEL (reference sequence). The junction had 8 bases not matched to a gene; V was cut back by 2 bases and J by 2 bases. There are 18 residues in the CDR3. The CDR3 sequence is CASSQNYGTSGEQETQYF. The CDR3 DNA sequence: TGTGCCAGCAGCCAAAACTACGGGACTAGCGGGGAACAAGAGACCCAGTACTTC.

This clonotype was seen a single time. J is TRBJ1-3 and V is TRBV9; D is uncertain. The germline gives CDR1 SGDLS, CDR2 YYNGEE. V shed 0 bases and J shed 3 bases, with 7 bases lying between them. CDR3 length: 14 amino acids. The CDR3 nucleotides are TGTGCCAGCAGCGTAGACATGATTGGAAACACCATATATTTT. Translation gives CASSVDMIGNTIYF.

This clonotype appeared once. The genes are TRBV25-1 and TRBJ2-1, with D possibly being TRBD2 (7 bases). The CDR3 has 16 residues. V was shortened by 3 bases and J by 7 bases, with 19 bases between the two germline ends. CDR1 and CDR2 from the germline V gene are MGHDK and SYGVNS. The CDR3 bases are TGTGCCAGCAGTGACATTTGGGGGGGGGCCGGTAATGAGCAGTTCTTC. Its protein is CASSDIWGGAGNEQFF. The complete variable domain, with remaining parts taken from reference TRBV25-1 and TRBJ2-1, reads EADIYQTPRYLVIGTGKKITLECSQTMGHDKMYWYQQDPGMELHLIHYSYGVNSTEKGDLSSESTVSRIRTEHFPLTLESARPSHTSQYLCASSDIWGGAGNEQFFGPGTRLTVL.